Shown below are 14 T cell receptor beta chains from a single sample sequenced in a study of blood T cell repertoires in COVID-19. Using immunoSEQ multiplex PCR, the repertoire was profiled, and TCRdb retains in-frame clones only, with some absent. Of fewer than 400,000 clones listed, 75% to 90% are singletons. Sequencing input: PBMCs or T cells enriched from blood (not recorded which). Receptor source: a woman aged 30 to 39 who had been exposed to COVID-19.

The chain couples TRBV7-9 to TRBJ1-1; D is perhaps TRBD1 (5 bases). The CDR3 is 12 amino acids. Germline lookup yields CDR1 SEHNR and CDR2 FQNEAQ (reference sequence). V gave up 6 bases and J gave up 7 bases, with 12 bases separating them. CDR3 loop: CASSSTQVEAFF. CDR3 bases: TGTGCCAGCAGTTCAACACAGGTTGAAGCTTTCTTT.

This chain links TRBV2 with TRBJ2-5, with 9 bases matching TRBD2. Germline V gives CDR1 SNHLY, CDR2 FYNNEI. V lost 6 bases, J lost 5 bases, and 4 bases stayed unmatched. The length of the CDR3 is 13 residues. CDR3 nucleotide sequence: TGTGCCAGCAGCGGGACTAGCCGGGAGACCCAGTACTTC. Its translation: CASSGTSRETQYF. Full variable domain (outside the CDR3, taken from reference TRBV2 and TRBJ2-5): EPEVTQTPSHQVTQMGQEVILRCVPISNHLYFYWYRQILGQKVEFLVSFYNNEISEKSEIFDDQFSVERPDGSNFTLKIRSTKLEDSAMYFCASSGTSRETQYFGPGTRLLVL.

About this clone: One junction end does not reproduce the germline sequence, and a read error may be involved. The chain joins TRBV5-4 to TRBJ2-2; 10 bases are shared with TRBD1. Germline CDR1 and CDR2: SGHNT and YYREEE (reference sequence). This CDR3 has 16 amino acids. DNA for the CDR3: TGTGCCAGCAGCTTGGGACAGGGGGCGAATACCGGGGAGCTGTTTTTT. It is translated as CASSLGQGANTGELFF.

The rearrangement uses TRBV9 and TRBJ1-6; tentatively, D is TRBD1 (5 bases). V was shortened by 5 bases and J by 0 bases, with 15 bases between the two germline ends. Germline V CDR1 and CDR2: SGDLS, YYNGEE. This CDR3 spans 17 amino acids. This chain's CDR3 is CASSDRPGFSYNSPLHF. CDR3 nucleotides: TGTGCCAGCAGTGACAGACCAGGTTTCTCCTATAATTCACCCCTCCACTTT.

The chain employs TRBV19 and TRBJ2-1; the match to TRBD2 covers 7 bases. Germline assignment: CDR1 LNHDA and CDR2 SQIVND (reference sequence). This CDR3 has 16 residues. Unmatched junction bases numbered 4, after V lost 2 bases and J lost 0 bases. This CDR3 reads CASSITGGSSYNEQFF. Here the CDR3 DNA reads TGTGCCAGTAGTATAACTGGCGGGAGCTCCTACAATGAGCAGTTCTTC.

The chain carries TRBV30 and TRBJ1-2, with a possible D match to TRBD1 (5 bases). This CDR3 contains 13 residues. The V end was cut by 4 bases, the J end by 8 bases, with 17 bases between. Germline CDR1 is GTSNPN and CDR2 is SVGIG (reference sequence). The CDR3 nucleotides are TGTGCCTGGACCGTCTCCTTGGACACCGGCTACACCTTC. As protein: CAWTVSLDTGYTF.

The chain joins TRBV7-9 to TRBJ1-6; 8 positions match TRBD1. Trimming cost V 6 bases and J 7 bases; bases outside gene matches: 14. The CDR3 sequence is 17 residues long. Germline V lookup: CDR1 SEHNR, CDR2 FQNEAQ (reference sequence). CDR3 protein: CASRLYRTGLINSPLHF. The CDR3 region has the DNA TGTGCCAGCAGACTATACCGGACAGGGTTGATAAATTCACCCCTCCACTTT.

The CDR3 sequence: CAIRVDRGDTEAFF. The CDR3 DNA reads TGTGCCATCAGAGTGGACAGGGGAGACACTGAAGCTTTCTTT. The chain couples TRBV10-3 to TRBJ1-1; TRBD1 aligns across 9 bases. This CDR3 region has 14 residues. Trimming took 6 bases from V and 3 from J; bases not matched to a gene: 5. Germline V CDR1 and CDR2: ENHRY, SYGVKD.

The rearrangement links TRBV7-9 to TRBJ1-4; the D is unclear. The CDR3 length is 16 residues. Germline V gene lookup returns CDR1 SEHNR and CDR2 FQNEAQ (reference sequence). V was cut by 2 bases and J by 8 bases, with 18 bases left in between. The CDR3 DNA follows: TGTGCCAGCAGCTTAAGCGGATCGGGCACAAAGGAAAAACTGTTTTTT. This translates into CASSLSGSGTKEKLFF.

The V call is TRBV7-8, the J call TRBJ1-2; D remains ambiguous. Per germline, CDR1 SGHVS and CDR2 FQNEAQ. The CDR3 has 14 residues. The ends were cut back, 5 bases at V and 7 bases at J, with 17 bases in the middle. The CDR3 sequence is CASSQVIENSGYTF. CDR3 DNA sequence: TGTGCCAGCAGCCAGGTTATAGAAAACAGTGGCTACACCTTC.

The rearrangement joins TRBV28 to TRBJ2-7, with D hard to call. This CDR3 region has 14 residues. Germline V CDR1 and CDR2: MDHEN, SYDVKM. The V end was cut by 3 bases, the J end by 4 bases, with 13 bases between. The CDR3 sequence: CASSFSPLQYEQYF. CDR3 coding DNA: TGTGCCAGCAGTTTCTCCCCCCTACAGTACGAGCAGTACTTC. The whole variable domain, filled in from reference TRBV28 and TRBJ2-7, reads DVKVTQSSRYLVKRTGEKVFLECVQDMDHENMFWYRQDPGLGLRLIYFSYDVKMKEKGDIPEGYSVSREKKERFSLILESASTNQTSMYLCASSFSPLQYEQYFGPGTRLTVT.

The J gene is TRBJ1-2, the V gene TRBV28, with 9 bases lining up with TRBD1. Germline V gene sequence: CDR1 MDHEN, CDR2 SYDVKM. V was clipped by 4 bases and J by 4 bases; unmatched bases: 7. The length of the CDR3 is 15 residues. The CDR3: CASSSIGTGIYGYTF. CDR3 bases: TGTGCCAGCAGTTCCATAGGGACAGGGATCTATGGCTACACCTTC.

V usage is TRBV24-1 and J usage is TRBJ1-3; D might be TRBD1 (5 bases). Germline assignment: CDR1 KGHDR and CDR2 SFDVKD. The V end was cut by 1 base, the J end by 7 bases, with 16 bases between. The CDR3 covers 16 residues. The CDR3 coding sequence is TGTGCCACCAGTGATTTAAGGGGCCGCCTGTGTAACACCATATATTTT. Its protein is CATSDLRGRLCNTIYF.

V is TRBV10-3 and J is TRBJ1-2, with D perhaps TRBD1 (5 bases). The CDR3 runs to 13 residues. CDR1 and CDR2 from the germline V gene are ENHRY and SYGVKD. V dropped 8 bases and J dropped 1 base, with 11 bases sitting between them. The CDR3 region is CAIDSGNNYGYTF. For the CDR3, the DNA is TGTGCCATCGACTCAGGGAATAACTATGGCTACACCTTC.